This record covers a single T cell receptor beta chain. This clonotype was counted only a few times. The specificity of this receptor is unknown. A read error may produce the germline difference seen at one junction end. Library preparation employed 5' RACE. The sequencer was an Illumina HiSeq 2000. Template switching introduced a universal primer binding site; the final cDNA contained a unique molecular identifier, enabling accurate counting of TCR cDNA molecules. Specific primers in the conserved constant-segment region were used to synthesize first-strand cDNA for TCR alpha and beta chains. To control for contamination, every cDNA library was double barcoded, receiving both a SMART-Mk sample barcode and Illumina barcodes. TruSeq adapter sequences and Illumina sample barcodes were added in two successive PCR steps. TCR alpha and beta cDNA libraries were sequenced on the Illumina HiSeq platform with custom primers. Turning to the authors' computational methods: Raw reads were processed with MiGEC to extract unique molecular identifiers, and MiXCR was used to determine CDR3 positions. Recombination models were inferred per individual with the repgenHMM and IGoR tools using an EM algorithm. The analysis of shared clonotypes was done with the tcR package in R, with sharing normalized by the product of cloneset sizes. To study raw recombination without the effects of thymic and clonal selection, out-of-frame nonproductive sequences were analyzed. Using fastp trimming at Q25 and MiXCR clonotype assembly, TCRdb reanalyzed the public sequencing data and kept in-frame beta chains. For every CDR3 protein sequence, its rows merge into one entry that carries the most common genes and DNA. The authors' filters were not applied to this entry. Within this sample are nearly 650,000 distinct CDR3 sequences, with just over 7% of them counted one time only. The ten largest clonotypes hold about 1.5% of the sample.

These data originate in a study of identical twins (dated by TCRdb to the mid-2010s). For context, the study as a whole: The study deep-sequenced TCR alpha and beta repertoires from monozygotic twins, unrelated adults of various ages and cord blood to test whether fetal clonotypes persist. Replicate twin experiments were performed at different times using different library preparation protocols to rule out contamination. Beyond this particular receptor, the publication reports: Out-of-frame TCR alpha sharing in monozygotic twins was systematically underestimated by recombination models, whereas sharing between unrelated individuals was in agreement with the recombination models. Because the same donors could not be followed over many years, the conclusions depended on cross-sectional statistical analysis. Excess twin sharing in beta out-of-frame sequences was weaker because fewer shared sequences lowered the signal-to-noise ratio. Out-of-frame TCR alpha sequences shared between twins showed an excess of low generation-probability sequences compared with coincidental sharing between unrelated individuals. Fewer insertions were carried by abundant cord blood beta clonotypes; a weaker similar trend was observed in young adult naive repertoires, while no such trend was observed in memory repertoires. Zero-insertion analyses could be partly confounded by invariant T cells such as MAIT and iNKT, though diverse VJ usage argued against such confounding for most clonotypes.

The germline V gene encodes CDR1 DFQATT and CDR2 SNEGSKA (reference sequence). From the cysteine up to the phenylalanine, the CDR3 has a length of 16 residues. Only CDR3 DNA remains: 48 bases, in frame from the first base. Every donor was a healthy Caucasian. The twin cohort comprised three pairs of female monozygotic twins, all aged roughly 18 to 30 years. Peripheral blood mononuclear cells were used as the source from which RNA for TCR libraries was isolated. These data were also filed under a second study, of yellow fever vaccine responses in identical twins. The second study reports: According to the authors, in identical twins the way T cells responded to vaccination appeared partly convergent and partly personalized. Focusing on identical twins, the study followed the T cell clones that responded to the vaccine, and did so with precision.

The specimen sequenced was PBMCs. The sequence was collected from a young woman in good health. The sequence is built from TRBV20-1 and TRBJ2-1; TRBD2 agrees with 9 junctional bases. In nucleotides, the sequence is TGCTGTGCCACTGGACTAGCGAAGTTACCTGACAATGAGCAGTTCTTC. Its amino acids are CCATGLAKLPDNEQFF.